This is a list of T cell receptor beta chains from one sample in a study of blood T cell repertoires in COVID-19. TCRdb's copy holds only in-frame clones and misses some; the assay was immunoSEQ multiplex PCR. The sample has about 71,000 clones, just over 90% seen once. Sample: peripheral blood. Receptor source: a woman aged 18-29 years with acute or convalescent COVID-19. Each CDR3 is given with its conserved first and last residue. The D gene is left open where the match is weak. Clone size is shown for a subset of rows, as once, few, many or a class of expanded clone.

TRBD2,TRBV6-1,.,TRBJ2-1,TGTGCCAGCAGTGAATTCTCTAGCGGGGGGTTTTACAATGAGCAGTTCTTC,CASSEFSSGGFYNEQFF
TRBD2,TRBV4-2,.,TRBJ2-7,TGTGCCAGCAGCCGGGCCACCGGGGGGATCGGCAACGAGCAGTACTTC,CASSRATGGIGNEQYF
TRBD2,TRBV5-1,.,TRBJ2-5,TGCGCCAGCAGCTTGCAGGCGGGAGTATCAGAGACCCAGTACTTC,CASSLQAGVSETQYF
.,TRBV7-2,.,TRBJ1-1,TGTGCCAGCAGCTTGACAGAGAACACTGAAGCTTTCTTT,CASSLTENTEAFF
TRBD1,TRBV29-1,.,TRBJ2-5,TGCAGCGTTAGGGACAGGGGAGATGAGACCCAGTACTTC,CSVRDRGDETQYF
TRBD1,TRBV11-2,.,TRBJ2-4,TGTGCCAGCAGTAAATCCGGGACAGGGAGCCACATTCAGTACTTC,CASSKSGTGSHIQYF
TRBD2,TRBV7-2,.,TRBJ2-1,TGTGCCAGCAGCTTAGCGCTAGCGGGAACTAATGAGCAGTTCTTC,CASSLALAGTNEQFF
.,TRBV11-2,.,TRBJ1-3,TGTGCCAGCAGCTCACTCCTAGACAGCCTCTCTGGAAACACCATATATTTT,CASSSLLDSLSGNTIYF
TRBD1,TRBV27,once,TRBJ2-5,TGTGCCAGCGGGGACAGGGATGGGGAGACCCAGTACTTC,CASGDRDGETQYF
.,TRBV7-2,.,TRBJ1-1,TGTGCCAGCAGCGGCGACAGCCTGAACACTGAAGCTTTCTTT,CASSGDSLNTEAFF
TRBD2,TRBV9,.,TRBJ2-5,TGTGCCAGCAGCGGAAGAGGACTAGCGGGGGGGCAAGAGACCCAGTACTTC,CASSGRGLAGGQETQYF
.,TRBV2,.,TRBJ2-3,TGTGCCAGCAGATCGGATACGCAGTATTTT,CASRSDTQYF
.,TRBV4-2,.,TRBJ1-6,TGTGCCAGCAGCCAAGACGAGAATTCACCCCTCCACTTT,CASSQDENSPLHF
TRBD2,TRBV5-5,.,TRBJ2-3,TGTGCCAGCAGTCTAGGGACTAGCGGGGGGGCAGATACGCAGTATTTT,CASSLGTSGGADTQYF
TRBD1,TRBV9,.,TRBJ1-2,TGTGCCAGCACCCCAGGACAGGGCTCCTATGGCTACACCTTC,CASTPGQGSYGYTF
TRBD1,TRBV4-1,.,TRBJ1-1,TGCGCCAGCAGCCAGACAGGGTTGAACACTGAAGCTTTCTTT,CASSQTGLNTEAFF
TRBD1,TRBV12-3/TRBV12-4,.,TRBJ2-2,TGTGCCAGCAGTGTACAGGGGGCCGGGGAGCTGTTTTTT,CASSVQGAGELFF
.,TRBV5-1,.,TRBJ1-2,TGCGCCAGCAGCTTGGATCTCTGGGCAAATGGCTACACCTTC,CASSLDLWANGYTF
.,TRBV7-2,.,TRBJ1-2,TGTGCCAGCAGCCCAGGGCCAGAGCCCTATGGCTACACCTTC,CASSPGPEPYGYTF
.,TRBV10-2,.,TRBJ2-2,TGCGCCAGCAGGCGCCCATTCGGGGCCGGGGAGCTGTTTTTT,CASRRPFGAGELFF
.,TRBV18,.,TRBJ2-7,TGTGCCAGCTCACCTGGGACTGCACCCGAGCAGTACTTC,CASSPGTAPEQYF
TRBD1,TRBV30,.,TRBJ2-7,TGTGCCTGGAGGTCGACAGGGGTCCGAGACGAGCAGTACTTC,CAWRSTGVRDEQYF
.,TRBV7-9,.,TRBJ2-7,TGTGCCAGCAGCCCATCAGGGGTGAGCGAGCAGTACTTC,CASSPSGVSEQYF
.,TRBV11-2,.,TRBJ2-7,TGTGCCAGCAGCTTAGATGGGGCCGAGCAGTACTTC,CASSLDGAEQYF
TRBD2,TRBV19,.,TRBJ2-1,TGTGCCAGTAGTCATGGCGGGGGAACCTACAATGAGCAGTTCTTC,CASSHGGGTYNEQFF
TRBD1,TRBV6-6,.,TRBJ2-7,TGTGCCAGCAGTTACACCGGGGGACAGGGGGACGACGAGCAGTACTTC,CASSYTGGQGDDEQYF
TRBD2,TRBV4-2,.,TRBJ2-2,TGTGCCAGCAGCCAACCCCGCGCTAGCGGGGGGGCCGACACCGGGGAGCTGTTTTTT,CASSQPRASGGADTGELFF
TRBD1,TRBV28,.,TRBJ1-5,TGTGCCAGCAGGACCCCGGGACAGGGTTTATGGCCCCAGCATTTT,CASRTPGQGLWPQHF
TRBD2,TRBV11-2,.,TRBJ2-3,TGTGCCAGCAGTTTCGGACTAGCGGGAGCGGGAGATACGCAGTATTTT,CASSFGLAGAGDTQYF
TRBD1,TRBV5-4,.,TRBJ1-1,TGTGCCAGCAGCCCCTCGACAGGGGCCGCGCGAAGATCTGAAGCTTTCTTT,CASSPSTGAARRSEAFF
TRBD2,TRBV11-2,.,TRBJ2-3,TGTGCCAGCAGCTTACTAGGGACTAGCGGTTCTAGCACAGATACGCAGTATTTT,CASSLLGTSGSSTDTQYF
TRBD2,TRBV30,.,TRBJ2-7,TGTGCCTGGAGTGGGGGACTAGCGGGGAATCATATCAACGAGCAGTACTTC,CAWSGGLAGNHINEQYF
TRBD1,TRBV5-4,.,TRBJ2-1,TGTGCCAGCAGAACCACAGGGGTCAATGAGCAGTTCTTC,CASRTTGVNEQFF
.,TRBV7-2,.,TRBJ1-1,TGTGCCAGCACCCCGCGGGGGGCGAAGAACACTGAAGCTTTCTTT,CASTPRGAKNTEAFF
TRBD1,TRBV7-2,.,TRBJ2-7,TGTGCCAGCAGCCCAAGGACAGGGCCGGGGTACGAGCAGTACTTC,CASSPRTGPGYEQYF
.,TRBV5-1,.,TRBJ2-1,TGCGCCAGCAGCTTGGCCCATTCCGGGACTGGCTTATGGAATGAGCAGTTCTTC,CASSLAHSGTGLWNEQFF
.,TRBV4-3,.,TRBJ2-3,TGCGCCAGCAGCCTAGAGGTCACGGGAAAGGCAGATACGCAGTATTTT,CASSLEVTGKADTQYF
.,TRBV5-4,.,TRBJ2-5,TGTGCCAGCAGCTTGCAGGGGTCCTCGGAGACCCAGTACTTC,CASSLQGSSETQYF
TRBD1,TRBV14,.,TRBJ2-1,TGTGCCAGCAGCCTTGACAGGGCCTATCTTGACAATGAGCAGTTCTTC,CASSLDRAYLDNEQFF
.,TRBV18,.,TRBJ2-3,TGTGCCAGCTCACCACTAGCTAGCACAGATACGCAGTATTTT,CASSPLASTDTQYF
.,TRBV7-2,.,TRBJ2-7,TGTGCCAGCAGCTTAGCTCCGGGTTCCTACGAGCAGTACTTC,CASSLAPGSYEQYF
.,TRBV9,.,TRBJ2-5,TGTGCCAGCAGCGTTTCCCCACATCAAGAGACCCAGTACTTC,CASSVSPHQETQYF
.,TRBV7-2,once,TRBJ2-1,TGTGCCAGCAGCCGCCGGGTAGCTGGCTACAATGAGCAGTTCTTC,CASSRRVAGYNEQFF
TRBD1,TRBV29-1,.,TRBJ1-2,TGCAGCGTGTGGACAGGGGGCAACTATGGCTACACCTTC,CSVWTGGNYGYTF
TRBD1,TRBV6-1,.,TRBJ1-2,TGTGCCAGCAGTGAAAGTAGGGGGGACAGGGGGTTCCCTTATGGCTACACCTTC,CASSESRGDRGFPYGYTF
.,TRBV7-9,.,TRBJ1-1,TGTGCCAGCAGCGATTTGCCTTGGGACACCCCCCGGTGGGAAGCTTTCTTT,CASSDLPWDTPRWEAFF
TRBD1,TRBV4-3,.,TRBJ1-2,TGCGCCAGCAGCCAGGGTACAGGGGGCCATGGCTACACCTTC,CASSQGTGGHGYTF
.,TRBV18,.,TRBJ1-1,TGTGCCAGCTCACCAGTGGGGGCCTCGAACACTGAAGCTTTCTTT,CASSPVGASNTEAFF
TRBD2,TRBV7-9,.,TRBJ2-3,TGTGCCAGCAGCTTCTTTCGGACTAGCGGGGGGGCTACAGATACGCAGTATTTT,CASSFFRTSGGATDTQYF
.,TRBV6-5,.,TRBJ2-6,TGTGCCAGCATGGCAGGGGTTGGTGGGGCCAACGTCCTGACTTTC,CASMAGVGGANVLTF
.,TRBV5-4,.,TRBJ1-6,TGTGCCAGCAGCTTGGACTCGGGGTTTGGTAATTCACCCCTCCACTTT,CASSLDSGFGNSPLHF
.,TRBV5-1,.,TRBJ1-2,TGCGCCAGCAGCTTCCTACAGGGCGGGTATGGCTACACCTTC,CASSFLQGGYGYTF
TRBD2,TRBV6-5,.,TRBJ2-2,TGTGCCAGCAGTTACGGGACTAGCGGGACCGGGGAGCTGTTTTTT,CASSYGTSGTGELFF
TRBD1,TRBV4-2,.,TRBJ1-4,TGTGCCAGCAGCCTCGTGACAGGGGCTAATGAAAAACTGTTTTTT,CASSLVTGANEKLFF
TRBD1,TRBV10-2,.,TRBJ1-2,TGCGCCAGCAGTGATCGGACAGGCGGCCTGGATGGCTACACCTTC,CASSDRTGGLDGYTF